This is a list of T cell receptor beta chains from one sample in a study of T cell responses to AZD1222 COVID-19 vaccine. Repertoires were generated with immunoSEQ multiplex PCR, while TCRdb's copy carries only in-frame clones and drops some. The table lists some 170,000 clones, over 80% of them singletons, with more than 4% in the top ten. The specimen was peripheral blood, collected 28 days after the second dose of the MenACWY control vaccine. The receptors shown here come from an adult who received the MenACWY meningococcal vaccine as a control. The CDR3 runs from the conserved cysteine through the conserved F or W. D genes are given only for firm matches. A row's size may be missing; if present it is once, few, many or a size class.

d_call	clone_size	j_call	v_call	cdr3_aa	cdr3_nt
.	.	TRBJ1-1	TRBV28	CASSGGPGKAFF	TGTGCCAGCAGTGGGGGTCCGGGGAAAGCTTTCTTT
.	.	TRBJ1-6	TRBV7-2	CASSLSTSSYNSPLHF	TGTGCCAGCAGCCTCTCGACGAGCTCCTATAATTCACCCCTCCACTTT
TRBD1	once	TRBJ1-2	TRBV15	CATSRDLGQGGHNYGYTF	TGTGCCACCAGCAGAGATCTCGGGCAGGGGGGGCATAACTATGGCTACACCTTC
.	.	TRBJ1-1	TRBV14	CASSSQVNTEAFF	TGTGCCAGCAGTTCACAGGTGAACACTGAAGCTTTCTTT
TRBD2	.	TRBJ2-1	TRBV13	CASSSGTSNEQFF	TGTGCCAGCAGCTCCGGGACTAGCAATGAGCAGTTCTTC
.	few	TRBJ2-1	TRBV13	CASSSYLAYPFYNEQFF	TGTGCCAGCAGCTCCTATCTAGCCTACCCCTTCTACAATGAGCAGTTCTTC
TRBD1	.	TRBJ2-7	TRBV28	CASWTGRGYEQYF	TGTGCCAGCTGGACAGGTAGGGGGTACGAGCAGTACTTC
TRBD1	.	TRBJ2-1	TRBV6-2/TRBV6-3	CASSSRSGGSNEQFF	TGTGCCAGCAGTTCGCGCTCAGGGGGAAGCAATGAGCAGTTCTTC
TRBD2	.	TRBJ2-1	TRBV24-1	CATSELAAHGEQFF	TGTGCCACCAGTGAGCTAGCGGCCCATGGTGAGCAGTTCTTC
.	.	TRBJ2-7	TRBV28	CASSPWTVYYEQYF	TGTGCCAGCAGCCCGTGGACAGTCTACTACGAGCAGTACTTC
TRBD2	.	TRBJ2-7	TRBV5-1	CASRTGPTSGISEQYF	TGCGCCAGCAGGACAGGACCGACTAGCGGGATTAGCGAGCAGTACTTC